This note documents a single T cell receptor beta chain sequence. Its antigen is still unknown. Second doses were pooled across both intervals (about 4 or about 12 weeks). TCRdb's table, derived via immunoSEQ multiplex PCR, lists solely in-frame clones and lacks some. The top ten hold approximately 3.2% of the sample, which has about 78,000 clones, approximately 90% seen once. The data belong to a study of T cell responses to AZD1222 COVID-19 vaccine. Study-level points and caveats: The repertoires were collected only after the peak T cell response. There were vaccine-associated CD4 TCRs across spike, dominant at 160-218 and 743-854. Females outnumbered males among donors, who were mostly white British; clonal diversity was possibly underestimated.

The CDR3 spans 13 residues. CDR1 and CDR2 from the germline V gene are SGHAT and FQNNGV. V was clipped by 2 bases and J by 8 bases, with 12 bases between them. The material sequenced was peripheral blood, taken 28 days after the second AZD1222 dose. This TCR was recovered from an adult who received the AZD1222 COVID-19 vaccine. This chain links TRBV11-2 with TRBJ1-2, with a tentative D call TRBD1 (5 bases). This chain's CDR3 is CASSLSQVWGYTF. CDR3 in DNA: TGTGCCAGCAGCTTATCACAGGTCTGGGGCTACACCTTC.